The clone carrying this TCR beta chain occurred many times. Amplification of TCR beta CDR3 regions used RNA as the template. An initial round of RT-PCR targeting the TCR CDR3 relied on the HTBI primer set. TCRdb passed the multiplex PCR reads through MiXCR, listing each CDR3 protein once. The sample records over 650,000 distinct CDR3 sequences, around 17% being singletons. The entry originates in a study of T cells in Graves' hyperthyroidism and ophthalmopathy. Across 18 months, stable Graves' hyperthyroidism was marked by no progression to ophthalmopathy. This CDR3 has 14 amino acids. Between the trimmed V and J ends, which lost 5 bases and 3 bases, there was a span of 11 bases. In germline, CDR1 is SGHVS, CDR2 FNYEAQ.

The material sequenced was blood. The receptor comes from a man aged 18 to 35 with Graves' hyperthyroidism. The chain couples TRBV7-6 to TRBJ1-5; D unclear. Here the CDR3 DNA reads TGTGCCAGCAGCCCCGGCGAGACCAATCAGCCCCAGCATTTT. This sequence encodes CASSPGETNQPQHF.